The next 28 T cell receptor beta chains were all read from a single sample in a study of response to subunit inactivated influenza vaccine (dated by TCRdb to the late 2010s). The method behind the library was RT-PCR. Sequencing instrument: Illumina HiSeq 2500. TCRdb reprocessed the public reads (quality trimming at Q25 with fastp, clone calling with MiXCR) and kept in-frame beta chains. Each entry is one CDR3 protein sequence, shown with its most common DNA and genes. Within this sample are some 800,000 distinct CDR3 sequences, with 20% to 25% of them counted one time only. The ten largest clones represent about a tenth of the sample. Source: PBMCs from blood, taken less than 6 days after vaccination. These TCRs come from a man aged 45-65 years who received an inactivated influenza vaccine. Donor details come from another sample of the same person, matched by shared clones.

This rearrangement joins TRBV5-1 to TRBJ1-4, with D possibly matching TRBD1 (6 bases). Trimming cost V 5 bases and J 4 bases, with 15 bases left between them. The CDR3 sequence is 15 residues long. Germline V gene data show CDR1 as SGHRS and CDR2 as YFSETQ. CDR3 in amino acids: CASSVAGAYNEKLFF. The CDR3 DNA is TGCGCCAGCAGTGTGGCGGGGGCTTATAATGAAAAACTGTTTTTT.

This clonotype came up a few times. This sequence joins TRBV20-1 and TRBJ2-4; possible D gene TRBD1, 5 bases. The V gene's germline CDR1 is DFQATT and CDR2 SNEGSKA (reference sequence). Deletions cut 5 bases from V and 4 bases from J, with 12 bases between. This CDR3 has 13 residues. The CDR3 loop is CSAWGTEKNIQYF. CDR3 sequence (DNA): TGCAGTGCTTGGGGCACGGAGAAAAACATTCAGTACTTC.

CDR3 in DNA: TGTGCCAGCAGTCCCCGGACAGGGGGTATGGAGACCCAGTACTTC. It yields the protein CASSPRTGGMETQYF. The rearrangement joins TRBV12-3 or TRBV12-4 to TRBJ2-5, with 10 nucleotides matching TRBD1. After removal of 5 bases from V and 5 bases from J, the junction contained 8 bases not matched to a gene. The CDR3 consists of 15 residues.

The genes are TRBV6-2 or TRBV6-3 and TRBJ2-7; 7 nucleotides match TRBD2. Germline assignment: CDR1 MNHEY and CDR2 SVGEGT. The ends lost 0 bases at V and 6 bases at J; junction bases unmatched: 2. CDR3 length equals 13 residues. The CDR3 nucleotides are TGTGCCAGCAGTTACTCATCGGGGGGCGAGCAGTACTTC. Translated, it gives CASSYSSGGEQYF.

To note about this clonotype: The final CDR3 position lacks the conserved phenylalanine or tryptophan, pointing to a likely read error. The gene calls are TRBV7-2 and TRBJ2-1; 7 bases are a match to TRBD2. The length of the CDR3 is 15 residues. Per germline, CDR1 SGHTA and CDR2 FQGNSA. V dropped 3 bases and J dropped 10; count of bases not matched to a gene: 12. CDR3 amino acids: CASSLTRRSGREQFL. CDR3 sequence (DNA): TGTGCCAGCAGCTTGACTCGTCGTAGCGGGCGGGAGCAGTTCCTC.

This clonotype was observed a few times. The chain couples TRBV10-3 to TRBJ1-2, with a weak D call TRBD1 (5 bases). The ends were cut back, 8 bases at V and 1 base at J, with 17 bases in the middle. This CDR3 comprises 15 residues. Germline loops: CDR1 ENHRY, CDR2 SYGVKD. In DNA form, the CDR3 reads TGTGCCATCCCGTTGGGGGAGGGGATTAACTATGGCTACACCTTC. This gives the protein CAIPLGEGINYGYTF.

The chain is built from TRBV6-2 or TRBV6-3 and TRBJ2-3; D call uncertain. Germline CDR1 is MNHEY and CDR2 is SVGEGT. The length of the CDR3 is 15 residues. Trimming stripped 4 bases from V and 4 bases from J, with 15 bases between. The CDR3 loop reads CASSFTRRNPDTQYF. The CDR3 bases are TGTGCCAGCAGTTTCACCCGGCGCAACCCAGATACGCAGTATTTT.

V gene TRBV20-1 combines with J gene TRBJ2-1; 12 bases are shared with TRBD2. The V segment lost 5 bases and the J segment 3 bases; nucleotides outside the gene matches: 5. The CDR3 has 15 residues. Germline values: CDR1 DFQATT, CDR2 SNEGSKA (reference sequence). CDR3: CSAPGLAGIYNEQFF. The CDR3 DNA reads as TGCAGTGCTCCGGGACTAGCGGGTATCTACAATGAGCAGTTCTTC.

This clonotype was found many times. The chain is built from TRBV5-1 and TRBJ2-3; TRBD2 is a possible D gene (5 bases). Germline loops: CDR1 SGHRS, CDR2 YFSETQ. The CDR3 totals 15 residues. The V end was cut by 1 base, the J end by 6 bases, with 15 bases between. CDR3 in amino acids: CASSLSGRPGDTQYF. The CDR3 DNA sequence: TGCGCCAGCAGCTTGTCTGGGCGCCCGGGGGATACGCAGTATTTT. Together with reference TRBV5-1 and TRBJ2-3, the CDR3 gives the full variable domain: KAGVTQTPRYLIKTRGQQVTLSCSPISGHRSVSWYQQTPGQGLQFLFEYFSETQRNKGNFPGRFSGRQFSNSRSEMNVSTLELGDSALYLCASSLSGRPGDTQYFGPGTRLTVL.

CDR3 residues: CASSVYRDENTQYF. The CDR3 nucleotides are TGTGCCAGCAGCGTATACAGGGATGAAAATACGCAGTATTTT. The genes are TRBV9 and TRBJ2-3; D is perhaps TRBD1 (6 bases). The CDR3 is 14 residues long. Germline CDR1 reads SGDLS; CDR2 reads YYNGEE. V lost 1 base to trimming and J lost 7 bases, with 13 bases between them.

The J gene is TRBJ2-7, the V gene TRBV2; 7 nucleotides line up with TRBD1. The CDR3 has 13 amino acids. The germline V gene encodes CDR1 SNHLY and CDR2 FYNNEI. J lost 7 bases, V lost 8 bases, and 11 bases had no gene match. CDR3 nucleotides: TGTGCCAGCGGCTCAGGGGGTATTCGGGAGCAGTACTTC. Its translation is CASGSGGIREQYF.

The chain uses TRBV9 and TRBJ2-7; a weak D match, TRBD1 (5 bases). Trimming took off 2 bases at V and 3 bases at J, with 12 bases between the two ends. The CDR3 has 14 residues. CDR1 is SGDLS and CDR2 is YYNGEE in the germline V gene. The CDR3 nucleotides read TGTGCCAGCAGCGTGGGGCCGGACAACTACGAGCAGTACTTC. This codes for CASSVGPDNYEQYF.

This chain's CDR3 is CASSPDRNSGNTIYF. The DNA for the CDR3 is TGTGCCAGCAGTCCCGACCGCAACTCTGGAAACACCATATATTTT. This chain links TRBV5-5 with TRBJ1-3; no firm D call. Germline V gene sequence: CDR1 SGHKS, CDR2 YYEKEE (reference sequence). V gave up 5 bases and J gave up 0 bases, with 12 bases separating them. The CDR3 runs to 15 residues.

The rearrangement uses TRBV3-1 and TRBJ2-5, with 9 bases fitting TRBD1. V lost 1 base to trimming and J lost 4 bases; unmatched junction nucleotides: 4. Germline V gene sequence: CDR1 LGHDT, CDR2 YNNKEL (reference sequence). The CDR3 totals 15 residues. The CDR3 here is CASSQGEQGAETQYF. The CDR3 region has the DNA TGTGCCAGCAGCCAAGGTGAACAGGGGGCAGAGACCCAGTACTTC.

This clonotype was seen ten or more times. The J gene is TRBJ2-3, the V gene TRBV12-3 or TRBV12-4; D perhaps matches TRBD2 (6 bases). V lost 6 bases, J lost 0 bases, and 10 bases lay in between. This CDR3 region has 14 residues. The CDR3, as DNA: TGTGCCAGCAGCGGGACTTCTAGCACAGATACGCAGTATTTT. Protein product: CASSGTSSTDTQYF.

This clonotype was seen only a few times. J is TRBJ2-7 and V is TRBV4-1; TRBD1 is a possible D gene (5 bases). This CDR3 has 14 amino acids. Trimming left V 4 bases short and J 2 bases short, with 12 bases between. The germline CDR1 and CDR2 sequences are MGHRA and YSYEKL. CDR3 DNA: TGCGCCAGCAGCCTGGGGCAGAGCGCCTACGAGCAGTACTTC. Translating gives CASSLGQSAYEQYF.

The chain links TRBV6-1 to TRBJ2-7; 9 bases line up with TRBD2. V shed 7 bases and J 3 bases; nucleotides not matched to a gene: 10. CDR1 and CDR2 from the germline V gene are MNHNS and SASEGT. The CDR3 extends over 15 amino acids. DNA for the CDR3: TGTGCCAGCACCGGTACTAGCGGGCTCTACTACGAGCAGTACTTC. It yields the protein CASTGTSGLYYEQYF.

This CDR3 is CASSYEPPGELFF. As DNA, the CDR3 is TGTGCCAGCAGTTACGAGCCCCCCGGGGAGCTGTTTTTT. The rearrangement joins TRBV6-5 to TRBJ2-2, with unresolved D. CDR1 and CDR2 (germline): MNHEY, SVGAGI. The CDR3 runs 13 residues. The germline V and J ends were trimmed by 2 bases and 6 bases, with 7 bases remaining between them.

This clonotype was recorded a few times. This chain uses TRBV20-1 with TRBJ2-7; 8 bases are shared with TRBD2. Trimming at V came to 2 bases and at J to 0 bases, leaving 6 bases not matched to a gene. Germline CDR1 and CDR2: DFQATT and SNEGSKA (reference sequence). This CDR3 comprises 15 residues. For the CDR3, the DNA is TGCAGTGCTAGACCTACTAGCGGAAGCTCCTACGAGCAGTACTTC. Translating it yields CSARPTSGSSYEQYF.

The chain links TRBV20-1 to TRBJ2-1; the match to TRBD2 covers 9 bases. The trim removed 2 bases at V and 6 bases at J, leaving 5 bases unmatched. This CDR3 is built from 14 residues. Germline V CDR1 and CDR2: DFQATT, SNEGSKA (reference sequence). The CDR3 protein is CSARSAGGSNEQFF. The CDR3 region has the DNA TGCAGTGCTAGATCCGCGGGAGGGAGCAATGAGCAGTTCTTC.

This clonotype was counted a few times. This chain links TRBV5-1 with TRBJ2-6, with 8 bases matching TRBD1. The V gene's germline CDR1 is SGHRS and CDR2 YFSETQ. The ends lost 4 bases at V and 0 bases at J; junction bases unmatched: 9. The CDR3 sequence is 18 residues long. CDR3 in DNA: TGCGCCAGCAGCCTAGGACAGGGTTCTCCCTCTGGGGCCAACGTCCTGACTTTC. It codes for CASSLGQGSPSGANVLTF.

The chain joins TRBV28 to TRBJ2-7; TRBD2 matches 7 bases. Germline V gene sequence: CDR1 MDHEN, CDR2 SYDVKM. This CDR3 has 14 residues. V trimming: 7 bases; J trimming: 0 bases; junction bases outside the gene matches: 6. CDR3 sequence: CASKNGGSSYEQYF. CDR3 nucleotide sequence: TGTGCCAGCAAAAACGGCGGGAGCTCCTACGAGCAGTACTTC. The variable domain in full, with the rest retrieved from reference TRBV28 and TRBJ2-7, is DVKVTQSSRYLVKRTGEKVFLECVQDMDHENMFWYRQDPGLGLRLIYFSYDVKMKEKGDIPEGYSVSREKKERFSLILESASTNQTSMYLCASKNGGSSYEQYFGPGTRLTVT.

This clonotype has just a few counts. The rearrangement links TRBV14 to TRBJ2-1; D gene ambiguous. The CDR3 is 15 residues long. The V gene lost 3 bases and the J gene lost 2 bases, with 11 bases spanning the gap. Germline V gene lookup returns CDR1 SGHDN and CDR2 FVKESK. DNA for the CDR3: TGTGCCAGCAGCCATCGGTCCCTTACCTACAATGAGCAGTTCTTC. Its protein is CASSHRSLTYNEQFF.

In this sample, this clonotype turned up a few times. The chain employs TRBV5-1 and TRBJ1-1; weak D call: TRBD1 (5 bases). Germline-derived CDR1 and CDR2 are SGHRS and YFSETQ. The V gene lost 2 bases and the J gene lost 4 bases, with 12 bases spanning the gap. CDR3 length: 14 residues. The CDR3 sequence: CASSLGEIGTEAFF. The CDR3 coding sequence is TGCGCCAGCAGCTTAGGGGAGATAGGCACTGAAGCTTTCTTT.

J is TRBJ2-3 and V is TRBV7-8; tentatively, D is TRBD2 (5 bases). This CDR3 has 16 residues. Germline CDR1 SGHVS, CDR2 FQNEAQ. Trimming shortened V by 4 bases and J by 0 bases, and 14 bases separated the two germline ends. DNA for the CDR3: TGTGCCAGCAGCTCCGGGATAAAGTCTAGCACAGATACGCAGTATTTT. Its translation: CASSSGIKSSTDTQYF.

V usage is TRBV5-1 and J usage is TRBJ2-6; D is unresolved. Germline V gene sequence: CDR1 SGHRS, CDR2 YFSETQ. V lost 4 bases to trimming and J lost 0 bases, with 20 bases between them. CDR3 length: 19 amino acids. This CDR3 is CASSPSRPDVRSGANVLTF. The CDR3 region has the DNA TGCGCCAGCAGCCCCTCCCGCCCGGACGTCCGCTCTGGGGCCAACGTCCTGACTTTC.

The V call is TRBV20-1, the J call TRBJ2-5; TRBD2 matches at 7 bases. The junction had 10 bases not matched to a gene; V was cut back by 5 bases and J by 1 base. Germline loops: CDR1 DFQATT, CDR2 SNEGSKA (reference sequence). The CDR3 extends over 15 amino acids. The chain's CDR3 is CSALNREGPQETQYF. The CDR3 nucleotides are TGCAGTGCTCTAAATAGGGAGGGGCCCCAAGAGACCCAGTACTTC.

The rearrangement uses TRBV11-1 and TRBJ2-7, with 10 bases identical to TRBD1. With 5 bases clipped from V and 5 bases from J, the junction kept 6 bases outside the gene matches. This CDR3 comprises 14 residues. The germline V gene encodes CDR1 SGHAT and CDR2 FQDESV (reference sequence). CDR3 bases: TGTGCCAGCAGCCGGACAGGGGGTGACGACGAGCAGTACTTC. It encodes CASSRTGGDDEQYF.